Presented here are 10 T cell receptor beta chains from one specimen sequenced in a study of shared clonotypes between healthy human individuals. Profiling relied on immunoSEQ multiplex PCR, and the TCRdb table lists in-frame clones only, not all of them. This sample carries around 940,000 clones, more than 75% of them seen once, and the ten largest clones take 1.5%. What was sequenced was memory CD4+ T cells sorted from blood. Noted subset: CD45RA-negative fraction. The receptors shown here come from a man aged 18 to 30 in good health.

This sequence joins TRBV5-1 and TRBJ2-2, with 8 bases that match TRBD2. This CDR3 comprises 15 residues. Germline V gives CDR1 SGHRS, CDR2 YFSETQ. V shed 1 base and J 4 bases; nucleotides not matched to a gene: 3. The CDR3 protein is CASSLTSGFTGELFF. CDR3 bases: TGCGCCAGCAGCTTGACTAGCGGATTCACCGGGGAGCTGTTTTTT.

This sequence joins TRBV25-1 and TRBJ2-2, with 7 bases aligning to TRBD1. This CDR3 region has 14 residues. Germline trimming cut 4 bases from V and 4 bases from J; bases unmatched to any gene: 3. Germline CDR1 and CDR2: MGHDK and SYGVNS. CDR3 sequence: CASSGGQLTGELFF. The CDR3 DNA sequence: TGTGCCAGCAGTGGGGGACAGCTCACCGGGGAGCTGTTTTTT.

The chain joins TRBV30 to TRBJ1-1; TRBD1 aligns across 9 bases. Losses at the gene ends were 4 bases for V and 4 bases for J; bases not matched to a gene: 16. CDR3 length equals 17 residues. Per the germline V gene, CDR1 is GTSNPN and CDR2 is SVGIG (reference sequence). The CDR3 nucleotides read TGTGCCTGGAACCGGAAGGACAGGGACAGGGTCGGCACTGAAGCTTTCTTT. As protein: CAWNRKDRDRVGTEAFF.

The CDR3 loop reads CASSTGGVSEQFF. The CDR3 region has the DNA TGTGCCAGCAGTACAGGGGGAGTTAGTGAGCAGTTCTTC. The chain combines TRBV6-5 with TRBJ2-1; 8 bases line up with TRBD1. CDR3 length: 13 amino acids. Germline CDR1 and CDR2: MNHEY and SVGAGI. The J segment lost 9 bases and the V segment lost 5 bases, leaving 6 bases of the junction unmatched.

In this sample, this clone turned up a few times. Other nucleotide sequences from this sample produce the same CDR3. The rearrangement links TRBV19 to TRBJ1-4; D is possibly TRBD1 (5 bases). V shed 10 bases and J shed 7 bases, with 16 bases lying between them. CDR3 length: 13 amino acids. CDR1 and CDR2 from the germline V gene are LNHDA and SQIVND (reference sequence). The CDR3 reads CATRRGVGEKLFF. For the CDR3, the DNA is TGTGCCACCCGGCGGGGCGTCGGTGAAAAACTGTTTTTT.

The chain links TRBV9 to TRBJ2-3; 9 bases line up with TRBD2. The J segment lost 1 base and the V segment lost 4 bases, leaving 4 bases of the junction unmatched. Germline V lookup: CDR1 SGDLS, CDR2 YYNGEE. The CDR3 extends over 15 amino acids. CDR3 nucleotide sequence: TGTGCCAGCAGCTCCTCTAGCGGGGGCACAGATACGCAGTATTTT. This encodes CASSSSSGGTDTQYF. Using reference TRBV9 and TRBJ2-3 for the parts outside the CDR3, the full variable domain is DSGVTQTPKHLITATGQRVTLRCSPRSGDLSVYWYQQSLDQGLQFLIQYYNGEERAKGNILERFSAQQFPDLHSELNLSSLELGDSALYFCASSSSSGGTDTQYFGPGTRLTVL.

With respect to this clone: A junction end diverges from the germline sequence, so it may reflect a read error. V gene TRBV7-7 combines with J gene TRBJ2-2; 9 nucleotides line up with TRBD1. Germline V lookup: CDR1 SSHAT, CDR2 FNYEAQ (reference sequence). CDR3 size: 18 residues. The CDR3 DNA reads as TGTGCTAGCAGCTTAGCCCCCACAGGGGGCTCATACACCGGGGAGCTGTTTTTT. As protein: CASSLAPTGGSYTGELFF.

This clone was picked up many times. V usage is TRBV10-1 and J usage is TRBJ2-1, with TRBD2 matching over 9 bases. The CDR3 runs 13 residues. Per germline, CDR1 WNHNN and CDR2 SYGVQD (reference sequence). Losses at the gene ends were 4 bases for V and 10 bases for J; bases not matched to a gene: 5. CDR3 region: CASSGFSGREQFF. In nucleotides, the CDR3 is TGCGCCAGCAGTGGTTTTAGCGGGAGAGAGCAGTTCTTC.

This chain joins TRBV11-2 and TRBJ2-7, with D possibly called TRBD1 or TRBD2 (5 bases each). The CDR3 runs to 15 residues. V was pared by 0 bases and J by 3 bases, with 12 bases between. Germline CDR1 SGHAT, CDR2 FQNNGV. This CDR3 reads CASSLEEGRGYEQYF. In DNA form, the CDR3 reads TGTGCCAGCAGCTTAGAAGAGGGGCGCGGCTACGAGCAGTACTTC.

The chain joins TRBV5-4 to TRBJ1-6; 9 positions match TRBD1. The CDR3 runs 17 residues. CDR1 is SGHNT, CDR2 YYREEE, per germline (reference sequence). The V gene end was trimmed by 0 bases and the J gene end by 10 bases; junction bases not matched to a gene: 11. CDR3 bases: TGTGCCAGCAGCTTGGTCCAAAGGGGACAGGGATACTCACCCCTCCACTTT. Amino acids: CASSLVQRGQGYSPLHF.